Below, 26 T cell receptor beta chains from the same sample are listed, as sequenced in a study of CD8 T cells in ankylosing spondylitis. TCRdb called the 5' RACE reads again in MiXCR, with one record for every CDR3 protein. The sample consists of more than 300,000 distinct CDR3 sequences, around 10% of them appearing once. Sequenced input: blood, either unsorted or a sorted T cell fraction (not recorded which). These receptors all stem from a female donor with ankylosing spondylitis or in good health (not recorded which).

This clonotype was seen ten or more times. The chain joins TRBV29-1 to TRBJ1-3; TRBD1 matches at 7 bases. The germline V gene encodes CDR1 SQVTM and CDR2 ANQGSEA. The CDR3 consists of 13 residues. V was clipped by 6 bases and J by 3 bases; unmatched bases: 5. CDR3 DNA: TGCAGCGTCACTCGGACAGGTGGAAACACCATATATTTT. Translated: CSVTRTGGNTIYF.

The CDR3 nucleotides read TGCAGTGCTAGTATGGGGGTAAATCAGCCCCAGCATTTT. This sequence encodes CSASMGVNQPQHF. The chain links TRBV20-1 to TRBJ1-5; tentative D call: TRBD1 (5 bases). V dropped 3 bases and J dropped 4 bases, with 10 bases sitting between them. The CDR3 length is 13 residues. The germline V gene encodes CDR1 DFQATT and CDR2 SNEGSKA (reference sequence).

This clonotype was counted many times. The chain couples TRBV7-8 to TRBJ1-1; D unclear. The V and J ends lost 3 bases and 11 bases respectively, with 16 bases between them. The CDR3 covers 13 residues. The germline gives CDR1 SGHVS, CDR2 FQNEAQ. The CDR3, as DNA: TGTGCCAGCAGCTTCGGGGAGACATTGTTGGCTTTCTTT. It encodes CASSFGETLLAFF.

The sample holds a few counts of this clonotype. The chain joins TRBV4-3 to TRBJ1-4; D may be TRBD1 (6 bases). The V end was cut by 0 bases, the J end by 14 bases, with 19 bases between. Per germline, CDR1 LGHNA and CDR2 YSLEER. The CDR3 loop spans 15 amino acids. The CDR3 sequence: CASSQEWQGRVGLFF. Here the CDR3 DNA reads TGCGCCAGCAGCCAAGAGTGGCAGGGGAGGGTAGGCCTGTTTTTT.

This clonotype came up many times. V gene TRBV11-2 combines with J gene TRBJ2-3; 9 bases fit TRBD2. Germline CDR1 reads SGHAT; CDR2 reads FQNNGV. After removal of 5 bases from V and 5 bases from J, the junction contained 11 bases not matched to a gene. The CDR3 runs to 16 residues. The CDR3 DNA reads TGTGCCAGCAGCAAGGCCCCTAGCGGGAACAGAGATACGCAGTATTTT. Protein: CASSKAPSGNRDTQYF.

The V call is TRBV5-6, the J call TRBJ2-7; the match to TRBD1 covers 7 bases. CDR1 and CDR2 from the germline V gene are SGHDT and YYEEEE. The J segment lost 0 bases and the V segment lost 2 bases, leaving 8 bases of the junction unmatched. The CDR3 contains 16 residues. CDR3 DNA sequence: TGTGCCAGCAGCTTAACCCCGGGACAGCTCTCCTACGAGCAGTACTTC. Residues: CASSLTPGQLSYEQYF. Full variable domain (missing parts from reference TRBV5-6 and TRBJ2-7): DAGVTQSPTHLIKTRGQQVTLRCSPKSGHDTVSWYQQALGQGPQFIFQYYEEEERQRGNFPDRFSGHQFPNYSSELNVNALLLGDSALYLCASSLTPGQLSYEQYFGPGTRLTVT.

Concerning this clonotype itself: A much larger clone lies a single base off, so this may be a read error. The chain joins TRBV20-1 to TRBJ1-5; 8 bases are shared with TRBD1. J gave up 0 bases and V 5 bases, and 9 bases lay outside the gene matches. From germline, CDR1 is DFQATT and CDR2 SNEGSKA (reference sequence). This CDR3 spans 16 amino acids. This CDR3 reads CSALPGTGLSNQPQHF. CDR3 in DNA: TGCAGTGCTTTACCCGGGACAGGTCTTAGCAATCAGCCCCAGCATTTT.

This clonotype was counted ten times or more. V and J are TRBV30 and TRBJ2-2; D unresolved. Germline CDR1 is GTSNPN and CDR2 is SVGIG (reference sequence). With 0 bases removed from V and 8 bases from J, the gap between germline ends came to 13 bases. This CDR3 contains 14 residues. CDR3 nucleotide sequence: TGTGCCTGGAGTGTATTAGTGTCCTATGGGGAGCTGTTTTTT. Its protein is CAWSVLVSYGELFF.

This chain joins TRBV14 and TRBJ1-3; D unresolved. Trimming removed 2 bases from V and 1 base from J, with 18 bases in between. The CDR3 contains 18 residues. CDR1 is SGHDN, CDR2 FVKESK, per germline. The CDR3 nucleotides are TGTGCCAGCAGCCAAATACCCCCGGGAGTTGTTTCTGGAAACACCATATATTTT. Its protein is CASSQIPPGVVSGNTIYF.

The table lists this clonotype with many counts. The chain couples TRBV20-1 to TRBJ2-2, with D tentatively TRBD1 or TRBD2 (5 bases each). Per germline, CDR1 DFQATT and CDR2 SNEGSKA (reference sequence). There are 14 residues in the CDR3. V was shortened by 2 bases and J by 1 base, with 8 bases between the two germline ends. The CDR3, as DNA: TGCAGTGCTAGACCGGGACGGAACACCGGGGAGCTGTTTTTT. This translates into CSARPGRNTGELFF.

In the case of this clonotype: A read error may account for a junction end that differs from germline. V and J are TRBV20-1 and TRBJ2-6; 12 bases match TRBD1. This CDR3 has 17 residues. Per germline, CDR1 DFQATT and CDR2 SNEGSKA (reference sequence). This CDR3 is CCAMTGQGALGANVLTF. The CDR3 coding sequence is TGCTGTGCCATGACGGGACAGGGGGCGCTTGGGGCCAACGTCCTGACTTTC.

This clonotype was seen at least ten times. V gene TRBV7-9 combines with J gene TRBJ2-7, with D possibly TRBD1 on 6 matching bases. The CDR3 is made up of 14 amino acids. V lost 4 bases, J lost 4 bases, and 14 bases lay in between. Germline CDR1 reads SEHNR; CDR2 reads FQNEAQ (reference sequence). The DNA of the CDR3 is TGTGCCAGCAGCTATAGGACAGCCCCTTACGAGCAGTACTTC. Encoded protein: CASSYRTAPYEQYF.

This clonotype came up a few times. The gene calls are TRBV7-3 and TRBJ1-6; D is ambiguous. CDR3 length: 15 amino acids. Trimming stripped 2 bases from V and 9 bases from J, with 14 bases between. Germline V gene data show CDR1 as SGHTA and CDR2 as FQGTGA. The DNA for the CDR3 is TGTGCCAGCAGCTTAGTGGGAGGGTTTGGTTCACCCCTCCACTTT. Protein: CASSLVGGFGSPLHF.

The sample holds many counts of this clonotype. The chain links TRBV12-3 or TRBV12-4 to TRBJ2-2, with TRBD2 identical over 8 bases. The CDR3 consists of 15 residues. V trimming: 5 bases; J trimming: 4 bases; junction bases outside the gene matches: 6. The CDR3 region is CASSPAGVGTGELFF. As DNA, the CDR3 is TGTGCCAGCAGTCCAGCGGGAGTAGGCACCGGGGAGCTGTTTTTT.

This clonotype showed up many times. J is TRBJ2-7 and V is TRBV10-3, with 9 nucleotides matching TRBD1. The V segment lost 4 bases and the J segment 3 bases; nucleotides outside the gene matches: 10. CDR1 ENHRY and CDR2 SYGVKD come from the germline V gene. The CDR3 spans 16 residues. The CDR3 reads CAISAGQGVVSYEQYF. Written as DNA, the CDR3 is TGTGCCATCAGTGCGGGACAGGGAGTTGTTAGCTACGAGCAGTACTTC.

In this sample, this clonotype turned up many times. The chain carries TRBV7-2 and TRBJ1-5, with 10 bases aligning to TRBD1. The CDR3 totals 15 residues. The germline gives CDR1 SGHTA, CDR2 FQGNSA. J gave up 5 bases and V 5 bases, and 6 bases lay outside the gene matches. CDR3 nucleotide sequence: TGTGCCAGCAGCCGGGACAGGGGCTCCTATCAGCCCCAGCATTTT. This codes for CASSRDRGSYQPQHF.

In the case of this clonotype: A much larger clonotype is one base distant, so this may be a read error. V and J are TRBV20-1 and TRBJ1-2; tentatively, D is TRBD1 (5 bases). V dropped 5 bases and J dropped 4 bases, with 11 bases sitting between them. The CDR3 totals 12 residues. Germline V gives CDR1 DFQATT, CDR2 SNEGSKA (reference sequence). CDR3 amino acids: CSAWGEFYGYTF. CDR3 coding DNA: TGCAGTGCTTGGGGGGAATTCTATGGCTACACCTTC.

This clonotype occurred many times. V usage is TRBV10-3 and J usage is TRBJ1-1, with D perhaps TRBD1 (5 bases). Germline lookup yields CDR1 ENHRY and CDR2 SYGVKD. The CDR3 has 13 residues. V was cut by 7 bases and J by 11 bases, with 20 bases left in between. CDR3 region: CAITPEMGRKAFF. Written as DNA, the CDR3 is TGTGCCATCACCCCCGAGATGGGGCGGAAGGCTTTCTTT.

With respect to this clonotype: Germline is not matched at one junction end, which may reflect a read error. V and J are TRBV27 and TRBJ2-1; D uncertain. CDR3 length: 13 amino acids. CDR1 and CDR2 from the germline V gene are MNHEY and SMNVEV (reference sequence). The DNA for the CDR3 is TGTGCCAGCAGTTTATACTCCAACAATGAGCAGTTCTTC. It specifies CASSLYSNNEQFF.

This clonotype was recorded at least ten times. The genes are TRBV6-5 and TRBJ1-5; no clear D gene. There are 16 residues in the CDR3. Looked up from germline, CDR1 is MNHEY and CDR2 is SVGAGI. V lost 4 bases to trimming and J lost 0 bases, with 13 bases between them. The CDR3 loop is CASSFVPGGSNQPQHF. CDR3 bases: TGTGCCAGCAGTTTCGTGCCAGGAGGTAGCAATCAGCCCCAGCATTTT.

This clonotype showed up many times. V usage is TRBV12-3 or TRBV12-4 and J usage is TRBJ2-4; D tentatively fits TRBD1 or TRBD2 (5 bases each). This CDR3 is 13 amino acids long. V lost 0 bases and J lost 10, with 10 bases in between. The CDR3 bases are TGTGCCAGCAGTTTAGCGGGGGTGGGTATTCAGTACTTC. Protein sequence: CASSLAGVGIQYF.

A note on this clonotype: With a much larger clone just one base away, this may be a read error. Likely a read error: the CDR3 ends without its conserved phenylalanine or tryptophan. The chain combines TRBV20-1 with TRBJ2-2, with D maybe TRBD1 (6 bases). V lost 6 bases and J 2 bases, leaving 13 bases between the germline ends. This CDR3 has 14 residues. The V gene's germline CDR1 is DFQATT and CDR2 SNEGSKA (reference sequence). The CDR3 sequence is CSAEMGANTGELFS. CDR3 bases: TGCAGTGCCGAAATGGGGGCTAACACCGGGGAGCTGTTTTCT.

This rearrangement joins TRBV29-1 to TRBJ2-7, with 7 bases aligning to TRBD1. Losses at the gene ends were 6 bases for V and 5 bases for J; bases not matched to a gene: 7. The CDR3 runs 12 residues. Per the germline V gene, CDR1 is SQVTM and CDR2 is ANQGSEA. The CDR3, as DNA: TGCAGCGTAAGACAGGGTATCAACGAGCAGTACTTC. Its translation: CSVRQGINEQYF.

CDR3 DNA: TGTGCCAGCAGCCAAGCGGGTGGGGGCTACACCTTC. Protein sequence: CASSQAGGGYTF. The chain employs TRBV3-1 and TRBJ1-2, with unresolved D. Germline V lookup: CDR1 LGHDT, CDR2 YNNKEL (reference sequence). The CDR3 extends over 12 amino acids. V lost 1 base, J lost 8 bases, and 8 bases lay in between. Drawing the rest from reference TRBV3-1 and TRBJ1-2, the complete variable domain is DTAVSQTPKYLVTQMGNDKSIKCEQNLGHDTMYWYKQDSKKFLKIMFSYNNKELIINETVPNRFSPKSPDKAHLNLHINSLELGDSAVYFCASSQAGGGYTFGSGTRLTVV.

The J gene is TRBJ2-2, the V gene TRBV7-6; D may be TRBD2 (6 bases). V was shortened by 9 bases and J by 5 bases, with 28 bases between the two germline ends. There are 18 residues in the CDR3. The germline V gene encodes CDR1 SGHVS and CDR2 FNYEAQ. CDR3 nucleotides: TGTGCCAGTTTGCGCGGGGTTAGCGAGCACAAGTGGACCGGGGAGCTGTTTTTT. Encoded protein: CASLRGVSEHKWTGELFF.

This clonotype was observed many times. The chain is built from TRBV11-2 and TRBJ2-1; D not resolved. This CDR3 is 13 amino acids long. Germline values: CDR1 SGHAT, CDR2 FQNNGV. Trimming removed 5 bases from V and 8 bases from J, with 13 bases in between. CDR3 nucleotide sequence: TGTGCCAGCAGCCCCAGGCCCATTTATGAGCAGTTCTTC. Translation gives CASSPRPIYEQFF.